These 29 T cell receptor beta chains came from one sample sequenced in a study of identical twins. TCRdb itself ran the 5' RACE reads through MiXCR, one entry per CDR3 protein. The table records about 530,000 distinct CDR3 sequences, approximately 16% of them present only once. These data also formed part of another study, on yellow fever vaccine responses in identical twins.

The sample comprised CD4+ T cells sorted from blood. These receptors came from a woman younger than 35 in good health.

This clonotype came up a few times. The chain uses TRBV2 and TRBJ2-2; 9 positions match TRBD2. CDR1 is SNHLY, CDR2 FYNNEI, per germline. The CDR3 sequence is 16 residues long. Trimming took 3 bases from V and 5 from J; bases not matched to a gene: 7. This chain's CDR3 is CASSDEAGGLTGELFF. In DNA, the CDR3 is TGTGCCAGCAGTGATGAAGCGGGAGGTCTTACCGGGGAGCTGTTTTTT.

A few counts support this clonotype. The CDR3 DNA sequence: TGCAGTGCTAGGGGTGCGTGGGGCGATGAGCAGTTCTTC. It is translated as CSARGAWGDEQFF. The V and J genes are TRBV20-1 and TRBJ2-1, with TRBD1 as a possible D gene (5 bases). The V end was cut by 3 bases, the J end by 8 bases, with 14 bases between. Germline assignment: CDR1 DFQATT and CDR2 SNEGSKA (reference sequence). This CDR3 is 13 amino acids long.

The genes are TRBV7-8 and TRBJ2-1; 8 nucleotides line up with TRBD2. CDR3 length: 13 residues. Germline values: CDR1 SGHVS, CDR2 FQNEAQ. The J segment lost 9 bases and the V segment lost 1 base, leaving 2 bases of the junction unmatched. CDR3 residues: CASSLVLAGEQFF. CDR3 bases: TGTGCCAGCAGCTTAGTTCTAGCGGGTGAGCAGTTCTTC.

This clonotype was seen at least ten times. The chain employs TRBV10-3 and TRBJ2-3; D unresolved. CDR3 length: 13 residues. The germline V and J ends were trimmed by 6 bases and 2 bases, with 9 bases remaining between them. Germline lookup yields CDR1 ENHRY and CDR2 SYGVKD. CDR3 sequence (DNA): TGTGCCATCAGACCCGCCGACACAGATACGCAGTATTTT. Translation: CAIRPADTDTQYF.

The rearrangement links TRBV4-1 to TRBJ1-2; the match to TRBD1 covers 7 bases. J lost 6 bases, V lost 0 bases, and 10 bases had no gene match. CDR3 length equals 16 residues. The germline V gene has CDR1 MGHRA and CDR2 YSYEKL. In DNA, the CDR3 is TGCGCCAGCAGCCAAGACGGGGCCCGCACAGGGGATGGCTACACCTTC. Protein product: CASSQDGARTGDGYTF.

This clonotype was counted between two and nine times. This chain uses TRBV7-9 with TRBJ2-4, with 7 nucleotides matching TRBD1. This CDR3 region has 15 residues. The germline V gene encodes CDR1 SEHNR and CDR2 FQNEAQ (reference sequence). V shed 5 bases, J shed 3 bases, and the junction held 7 bases outside the gene matches. DNA for the CDR3: TGTGCCAGCAGCCCAATCTCAGGGGGCAAAAACATTCAGTACTTC. Its protein is CASSPISGGKNIQYF. Variable domain in full (rest from reference TRBV7-9 and TRBJ2-4): DTGVSQNPRHKITKRGQNVTFRCDPISEHNRLYWYRQTLGQGPEFLTYFQNEAQLEKSRLLSDRFSAERPKGSFSTLEIQRTEQGDSAMYLCASSPISGGKNIQYFGAGTRLSVL.

The chain carries TRBV15 and TRBJ2-1, with D perhaps matching TRBD2 (6 bases). The CDR3 totals 16 residues. V was pared by 0 bases and J by 6 bases, with 15 bases between. Germline values: CDR1 LNHNV, CDR2 YYDKDF (reference sequence). The CDR3 nucleotides are TGTGCCACCAGCAGAGATCCCCCGGCAGCGGGCAATGAGCAGTTCTTC. It encodes CATSRDPPAAGNEQFF.

This chain uses TRBV6-5 with TRBJ2-7; D is unclear. The germline gives CDR1 MNHEY, CDR2 SVGAGI. There are 12 residues in the CDR3. V was pared by 4 bases and J by 3 bases, with 7 bases between. The CDR3 spells CASSSSFYEQYF. As DNA, the CDR3 is TGTGCCAGCAGTTCGTCTTTCTACGAGCAGTACTTC.

The rearrangement links TRBV5-1 to TRBJ2-7; possible D gene TRBD2, 5 bases. Trimming pared 1 base from V and 3 bases from J, leaving 11 bases between. CDR3 length equals 14 residues. The germline gives CDR1 SGHRS, CDR2 YFSETQ. CDR3 loop: CASSLNGGFYEQYV. DNA for the CDR3: TGCGCCAGCAGCTTGAATGGCGGGTTCTACGAGCAGTACGTC.

This clonotype was counted between two and nine times. In nucleotides, the CDR3 is TGTGCCAGCAGTGAATGGGGCAACCGGGGAGAGCAGTTCTTC. Its translation is CASSEWGNRGEQFF. V and J are TRBV2 and TRBJ2-1; possibly TRBD1 or TRBD2 for D (5 bases each). The V gene lost 2 bases and the J gene lost 10 bases, with 15 bases spanning the gap. CDR3 length: 14 residues. The germline V gene has CDR1 SNHLY and CDR2 FYNNEI.

This clonotype was detected ten times or more. The V call is TRBV12-3 or TRBV12-4, the J call TRBJ2-3; D uncertain. This CDR3 has 13 amino acids. Trimming took 4 bases from V and 12 from J, leaving 17 bases between them. CDR3 nucleotide sequence: TGTGCCAGCAGTTCCAACAGTCCGTTATCACAGTATTTT. Its protein is CASSSNSPLSQYF.

This sequence joins TRBV5-1 and TRBJ1-1; D call uncertain. Germline V CDR1 and CDR2: SGHRS, YFSETQ. The CDR3 is made up of 16 amino acids. Trimming cost V 1 base and J 0 bases, with 13 bases left between them. The CDR3 loop is CASSLKVGGMNTEAFF. The CDR3 DNA follows: TGCGCCAGCAGCTTGAAGGTCGGTGGGATGAACACTGAAGCTTTCTTT.

This clonotype showed up just a few times. CDR3 residues: CASSYKGRQGSSYEQYF. The CDR3 region has the DNA TGTGCCAGCAGTTATAAAGGCCGGCAGGGCTCCTCCTACGAGCAGTACTTC. V is TRBV6-5 and J is TRBJ2-7; D is perhaps TRBD1 (5 bases). The ends were cut back, 3 bases at V and 0 bases at J, with 18 bases in the middle. The CDR3 runs to 17 residues. CDR1 is MNHEY and CDR2 is SVGAGI in the germline V gene.

The rearrangement joins TRBV14 to TRBJ2-2; D gene uncertain. The V end was cut by 1 base, the J end by 4 bases, with 10 bases between. There are 15 residues in the CDR3. Germline values: CDR1 SGHDN, CDR2 FVKESK. The CDR3 region is CASSQVASSTGELFF. In nucleotides, the CDR3 is TGTGCCAGCAGCCAAGTGGCCTCCTCCACCGGGGAGCTGTTTTTT.

The chain couples TRBV9 to TRBJ2-1, with 7 nucleotides matching TRBD2. The CDR3 has 15 residues. V shed 2 bases, J shed 5 bases, and the junction held 7 bases outside the gene matches. Germline V gives CDR1 SGDLS, CDR2 YYNGEE. The CDR3: CASSVRGSDNNEQFF. Here the CDR3 DNA reads TGTGCCAGCAGCGTCCGCGGGAGCGACAACAATGAGCAGTTCTTC.

CDR3 bases: TGTGCCAGCAGCTTAGGCGCAGGGGGCTGGACTGAAGCTTTCTTT. Translation: CASSLGAGGWTEAFF. J is TRBJ1-1 and V is TRBV7-9, with TRBD1 identical over 8 bases. The CDR3 has 15 amino acids. Trimming at V came to 1 base and at J to 5 bases, leaving 6 bases not matched to a gene. The germline gives CDR1 SEHNR, CDR2 FQNEAQ (reference sequence).

The chain joins TRBV10-3 to TRBJ2-1; 9 nucleotides match TRBD1. The CDR3 covers 18 residues. Germline assignment: CDR1 ENHRY and CDR2 SYGVKD. V dropped 4 bases and J dropped 0; count of bases not matched to a gene: 10. CDR3 region: CAISGGQGSNSSYNEQFF. CDR3 coding DNA: TGTGCCATCAGTGGGGGACAGGGATCCAACAGCTCCTACAATGAGCAGTTCTTC.

This chain links TRBV5-1 with TRBJ1-1; 8 bases fit TRBD1. From germline, CDR1 is SGHRS and CDR2 YFSETQ. Trimming at V came to 2 bases and at J to 5 bases, leaving 5 bases not matched to a gene. The CDR3 length is 14 residues. The CDR3 spells CASSFDRGRTEAFF. In DNA, the CDR3 is TGCGCCAGCAGCTTTGACAGGGGCCGGACTGAAGCTTTCTTT.

In this sample, this clonotype turned up many times. One end of the junction fails to match germline, which may point to a read error. The rearrangement uses TRBV5-1 and TRBJ2-3; maybe TRBD1 (6 bases). CDR1 is SGHRS, CDR2 YFSETQ, per germline. The CDR3 spans 14 residues. CDR3 sequence reads: CASSLGQGIDTQYF. The CDR3 DNA is TGTGCCAGCAGTTTAGGGCAGGGGATAGATACGCAGTATTTT.

The chain links TRBV20-1 to TRBJ2-2; D may be TRBD1 or TRBD2 (5 bases each). The V end lost 5 bases, the J end lost 7 bases, and 17 bases lay between the germline ends. This CDR3 is 14 amino acids long. From germline, CDR1 is DFQATT and CDR2 SNEGSKA (reference sequence). The CDR3 DNA reads as TGCAGTGCTTCCTCCGGGACCCCCCTCGGGGAGCTGTTTTTT. Translated: CSASSGTPLGELFF.

The chain couples TRBV7-8 to TRBJ2-7, with D perhaps being TRBD1 or TRBD2 (5 bases each). The CDR3 length is 13 residues. CDR1 SGHVS and CDR2 FQNEAQ come from the germline V gene. V lost 3 bases and J 4 bases, leaving 10 bases between the germline ends. The CDR3 loop reads CASSFGTEYEQYV. CDR3 DNA sequence: TGTGCCAGCAGCTTTGGGACGGAGTACGAGCAGTACGTC.

This clonotype was seen a handful of times. At one of its ends the junction is not consistent with the germline gene, which may arise from a read error. The chain recombines TRBV20-1 with TRBJ2-2, with TRBD2 identical over 13 bases. Germline V CDR1 and CDR2: DFQATT, SNEGSKA (reference sequence). The CDR3 contains 16 residues. CDR3 region: CCARDGLAGVTGELFF. DNA for the CDR3: TGCTGTGCTAGAGACGGACTAGCGGGGGTCACCGGGGAGCTGTTTTTT.

Only a few counts were recorded for this clonotype. The chain links TRBV5-1 to TRBJ2-5, with 16 nucleotides matching TRBD2. The V and J ends lost 4 bases and 2 bases, in that order; junction bases with no gene match: 8. The germline V gene encodes CDR1 SGHRS and CDR2 YFSETQ. This CDR3 has 18 amino acids. The CDR3, as DNA: TGCGCCAGCAGCCTCGGGACTAGCGGGAGGGCCTTACAAGAGACCCAGTACTTC. Translated: CASSLGTSGRALQETQYF.

This clonotype was counted between two and nine times. The chain has TRBV6-1 and TRBJ2-1, with 11 bases aligning to TRBD1. This CDR3 comprises 15 residues. From germline, CDR1 is MNHNS and CDR2 SASEGT. The J segment lost 6 bases and the V segment lost 5 bases, leaving 6 bases of the junction unmatched. DNA for the CDR3: TGTGCCAGCAGTCGGGACAGGGGGGGCGTCAATGAGCAGTTCTTC. Its protein product is CASSRDRGGVNEQFF.

This clonotype occurred many times. The chain links TRBV7-8 to TRBJ2-1, with 7 nucleotides matching TRBD2. V lost 5 bases to trimming and J lost 4 bases; unmatched junction nucleotides: 8. This CDR3 comprises 15 residues. Germline CDR1 and CDR2: SGHVS and FQNEAQ. The CDR3 region has the DNA TGTGCCAGCAGCCCGAACCGGGACTATTACAATGAGCAGTTCTTC. This encodes CASSPNRDYYNEQFF.

CDR3 amino acids: CASSFLIMVNTGELFF. CDR3 coding DNA: TGTGCCAGCAGCTTTCTCATTATGGTCAATACCGGGGAGCTGTTTTTT. The J gene is TRBJ2-2, the V gene TRBV7-2; D remains ambiguous. Trimming removed 3 bases at V and 5 bases at J, with 16 bases between. Germline CDR1 and CDR2: SGHTA and FQGNSA. The CDR3 contains 16 residues. Complete variable domain (other parts from reference TRBV7-2 and TRBJ2-2): GAGVSQSPSNKVTEKGKDVELRCDPISGHTALYWYRQSLGQGLEFLIYFQGNSAPDKSGLPSDRFSAERTGGSVSTLTIQRTQQEDSAVYLCASSFLIMVNTGELFFGEGSRLTVL.

This clonotype appeared a few times. This chain connects TRBV2 to TRBJ2-5, with D tentatively TRBD2 (5 bases). Trimming removed 7 bases at V and 4 bases at J, with 19 bases between. The CDR3 length is 15 residues. Germline V gene sequence: CDR1 SNHLY, CDR2 FYNNEI. CDR3 DNA: TGTGCCAGCAAATTGAGACTAAGCGGACCAGAGACCCAGTACTTC. Encoded protein: CASKLRLSGPETQYF.

V and J are TRBV11-2 and TRBJ1-5, with D unresolved. The germline gives CDR1 SGHAT, CDR2 FQNNGV. The CDR3 runs 12 residues. V shed 4 bases and J shed 4 bases, with 5 bases lying between them. The CDR3 here is CASSSLNQPQHF. The CDR3 DNA reads as TGTGCCAGCAGCTCCCTAAATCAGCCCCAGCATTTT.

The table lists this clonotype with many counts. The gene calls are TRBV29-1 and TRBJ2-2, with a weak D call TRBD2 (7 bases). Germline V gene sequence: CDR1 SQVTM, CDR2 ANQGSEA. The CDR3 length is 15 residues. The V and J ends lost 7 bases and 0 bases respectively, with 15 bases between them. CDR3 residues: CSARGGGANTGELFF. The CDR3 DNA follows: TGCAGCGCCCGAGGGGGGGGGGCGAACACCGGGGAGCTGTTTTTT.